Relative to its sample, the clone carrying this T cell receptor (beta chain) is large (0.1 to 1%). As yet, its antigen is unknown. Every patient was untreated before thyroid surgery. This entry is derived from a study of metastatic and nonmetastatic thyroid tumors. Turning to the study itself: It was across blood and tumor or nodule tissue from malignant and benign thyroid patients that repertoires were compared.

Study-level findings and limits: Benign nodules reportedly had significantly lower TCR beta diversity than malignant thyroid tumors in blood and tumor.

Germline V gene data show CDR1 as PRHDT and CDR2 as FYEKMQ (reference sequence). V was pared by 2 bases and J by 8 bases, with 12 bases of the junction left unmatched. There are 16 residues in the CDR3. TCRdb re-clonotyped the PCR reads via MiXCR. The sample yields several thousand clones, less than 35% seen once. This receptor was taken from a female donor with papillary thyroid cancer or a benign thyroid nodule (not recorded which). Some clones in this sample may be carry-over from other donors' samples. The sample taken for sequencing was adjacent normal tissue. The chain combines TRBV13 with TRBJ1-2, with TRBD1 matching over 9 bases. CDR3 protein: CASSLYIGTGLGGYTF. As DNA, the CDR3 is TGTGCCAGCAGCTTATATATTGGGACAGGGCTAGGCGGCTACACCTTC.